This T cell receptor (beta chain) was observed in a study of response to subunit inactivated influenza vaccine. Study conclusions and caveats: Seasonal influenza vaccination, on each occasion, was suggested by the authors to recruit few new T cells.

There are a few counts of this clonotype. Its cognate antigen is unknown. TCRdb analysed the RT-PCR reads with MiXCR anew, one entry per CDR3 protein. The sample carries more than 600,000 distinct CDR3 sequences, around 18% recorded once. Sequenced material: PBMCs from blood, taken 5 days after vaccination. The receptor's source is a man over 45 who received an inactivated influenza vaccine.

The CDR3 DNA reads TGTGCCAGCAGCCATCTTCTGGATCAAGAGACCCAGTACTTC. Translation: CASSHLLDQETQYF. V usage is TRBV4-2 and J usage is TRBJ2-5; no clear D. V lost 3 bases and J 2 bases, leaving 10 bases between the germline ends. Germline V gene data show CDR1 as LGHNA and CDR2 as YNFKEQ. The CDR3 totals 14 residues.